The present T cell receptor beta chain was sequenced within a study of CD8 T cells in ankylosing spondylitis (dated by TCRdb to the late 2010s). A note on the overall study: T cell receptor beta repertoires were profiled in healthy donors and ankylosing spondylitis patients so that disease-linked TCR variants could be found. In total, the full study cohort was made up of about 110 healthy donors and 25 to 30 ankylosing spondylitis patients. Peripheral blood was sampled, and synovial fluid was also collected from ankylosing spondylitis patients. Beyond this particular receptor, the publication reports: The disease-linked clones had a CD8+ phenotype and were found at relatively low frequencies in peripheral blood. A TCR beta motif of 7 or 8 highly homologous amino acid variants appeared characteristic of blood from ankylosing spondylitis patients. Some motif variants were previously reported in synovial fluid and blood of reactive arthritis patients, suggesting common disease-initiation mechanisms. Significant enrichment of the disease-linked clones was reported in matched synovial fluid samples from ankylosing spondylitis patients.

Only one count was recorded for this clonotype. Its antigen target is currently unknown. Nothing much larger sits one base from this clone, and base qualities are not available. One read gives only weak evidence. Data came from an Illumina HiSeq 2500. Quantitative 5'-RACE with molecular barcodes was the method used to prepare the TCR beta libraries. The original pipeline was this. A new computational method, built on a probabilistic model of VDJ rearrangement, was used to identify disease-linked TCR variants. TCRdb trimmed public reads at Q25 via fastp, called clones via MiXCR and kept in-frame beta chains. Records with the same CDR3 protein are collapsed into one entry carrying the most frequent genes and DNA. The V and J calls come from TCRdb's annotation, not from the publication. This sample is represented by approximately 540,000 distinct CDR3 sequences; 10% to 15% of them were singletons. Nearly 7% of the sample rests with the top ten.

The CDR3 has 14 amino acids, counting the end cysteine and phenylalanine. Only the CDR3 region is kept as DNA, spanning 42 bases read in frame from base 1. The germline V gene supplies CDR1 SGHRS and CDR2 YFSETQ. V gives up 0 bases and J gives up 5 bases, and the segment between their germline ends measures 9 bases. The V gene is TRBV5-1 and the J gene is TRBJ2-1; TRBD1 could be the D gene, as 5 bases match. Input material: blood, either unsorted or a sorted T cell fraction (not recorded which). The sequence derives from a male donor with ankylosing spondylitis. This receptor carries the CDR3 CASSLDRTNNEQFF. At the DNA level, the sequence is TGCGCCAGCAGCTTGGACCGGACAAACAATGAGCAGTTCTTC.